The source of this T cell receptor beta chain is a study of CD8+CD57+ T cells in acquired aplastic anemia. About the research overall: The DNA of sorted CD4+ and CD8+ cells averaged approximately 2.9 ug.

CDR3 and TCR beta VDJ profiling relied on genomic DNA as the template. TCRdb analysed the reads with MiXCR anew, one entry per CDR3 protein. The sample lists 170,000 or so distinct CDR3 sequences, nearly 65% occurring once. Selection for sequencing was limited to patients who had shown CD8+CD57+ cell expansion by flow cytometry. Among the patients, none had received any therapy at the time of blood sampling. V lost 5 bases and J 6 bases, leaving 10 bases between the germline ends. This CDR3 comprises 13 residues. Germline CDR1 reads SGHTA; CDR2 reads FQGNSA. The chain carries TRBV7-2 and TRBJ2-2; D possibly corresponds to TRBD1 (6 bases). Sequences were obtained from sorted CD4+, CD8+, or CD8+CD57+ T cells (not recorded which) from PBMCs. The receptor was isolated from a human donor with aplastic anemia. DNA of the CDR3: TGTGCCAGCAGCGAACAGGGCCCCGGGGAGCTGTTTTTT. Amino acid sequence: CASSEQGPGELFF.